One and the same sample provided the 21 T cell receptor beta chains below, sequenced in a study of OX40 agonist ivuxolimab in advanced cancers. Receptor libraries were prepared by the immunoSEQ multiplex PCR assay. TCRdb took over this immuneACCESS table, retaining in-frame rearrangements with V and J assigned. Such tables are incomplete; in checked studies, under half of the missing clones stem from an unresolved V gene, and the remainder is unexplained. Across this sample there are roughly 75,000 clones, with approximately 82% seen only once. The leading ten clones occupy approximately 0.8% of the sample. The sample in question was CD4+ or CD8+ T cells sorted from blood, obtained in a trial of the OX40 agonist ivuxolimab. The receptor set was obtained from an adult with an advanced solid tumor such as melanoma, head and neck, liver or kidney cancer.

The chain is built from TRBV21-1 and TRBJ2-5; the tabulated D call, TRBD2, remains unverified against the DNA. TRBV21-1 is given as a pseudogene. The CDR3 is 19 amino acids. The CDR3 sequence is CASSKMASGGVGSRETQYF. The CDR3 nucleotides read TGTGCCAGCAGCAAAATGGCTAGCGGGGGCGTAGGGTCTAGGGAGACCCAGTACTTC.

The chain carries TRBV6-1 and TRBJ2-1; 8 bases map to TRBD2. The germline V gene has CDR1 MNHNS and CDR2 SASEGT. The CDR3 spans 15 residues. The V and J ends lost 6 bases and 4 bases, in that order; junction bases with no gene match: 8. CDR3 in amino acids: CASRGGERGYNEQFF. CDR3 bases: TGTGCCAGCAGGGGGGGGGAGCGGGGGTACAATGAGCAGTTCTTC.

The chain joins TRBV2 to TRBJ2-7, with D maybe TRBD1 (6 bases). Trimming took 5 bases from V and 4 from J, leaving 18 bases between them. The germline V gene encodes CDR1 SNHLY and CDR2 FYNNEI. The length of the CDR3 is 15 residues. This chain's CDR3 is CASSPIQGNLYEQYF. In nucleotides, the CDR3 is TGTGCCAGCAGTCCTATTCAGGGGAATCTGTACGAGCAGTACTTC.

CDR3 sequence: CASSQWTGRNEKLFF. The CDR3 region has the DNA TGTGCCAGCAGCCAGTGGACAGGGAGAAATGAAAAACTGTTTTTT. This chain links TRBV7-9 with TRBJ1-4, with 8 nucleotides matching TRBD1. CDR1 and CDR2 (germline): SEHNR, FQNEAQ (reference sequence). This CDR3 region has 15 residues. The J segment lost 5 bases and the V segment lost 5 bases, leaving 7 bases of the junction unmatched.

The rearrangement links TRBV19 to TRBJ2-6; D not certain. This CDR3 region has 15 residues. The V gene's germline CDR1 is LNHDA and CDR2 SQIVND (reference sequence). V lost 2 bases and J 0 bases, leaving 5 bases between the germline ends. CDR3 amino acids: CASSIIVSGANVLTF. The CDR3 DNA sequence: TGTGCCAGTAGTATAATAGTCTCTGGGGCCAACGTCCTGACTTTC.

As DNA, the CDR3 is TGTGCCTGGAGTCCATGGGGGACAGCCAGATCTGGAAACACCATATATTTT. Translated: CAWSPWGTARSGNTIYF. This rearrangement joins TRBV30 to TRBJ1-3, with TRBD1 matching over 7 bases. This CDR3 spans 17 amino acids. Germline V gene sequence: CDR1 GTSNPN, CDR2 SVGIG (reference sequence). With 2 bases clipped from V and 1 base from J, the junction kept 11 bases outside the gene matches.

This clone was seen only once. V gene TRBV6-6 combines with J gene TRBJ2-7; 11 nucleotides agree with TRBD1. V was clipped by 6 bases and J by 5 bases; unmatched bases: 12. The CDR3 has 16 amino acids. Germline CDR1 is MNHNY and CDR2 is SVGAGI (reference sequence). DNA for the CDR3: TGTGCCAGCAGCCCCACTAAACGGGACAGGGGGGACGAGCAGTACTTC. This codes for CASSPTKRDRGDEQYF.

CDR3 coding DNA: TGTGCCAGTAGTATCCCCCCACGGGGTGGCTACACCTTC. Protein sequence: CASSIPPRGGYTF. The rearrangement joins TRBV19 to TRBJ1-2; D remains unclear. CDR3 length: 13 amino acids. Trimming took off 3 bases at V and 7 bases at J, with 12 bases between the two ends. Germline CDR1 LNHDA, CDR2 SQIVND (reference sequence). Variable domain in full (rest from reference TRBV19 and TRBJ1-2): DGGITQSPKYLFRKEGQNVTLSCEQNLNHDAMYWYRQDPGQGLRLIYYSQIVNDFQKGDIAEGYSVSREKKESFPLTVTSAQKNPTAFYLCASSIPPRGGYTFGSGTRLTVV.

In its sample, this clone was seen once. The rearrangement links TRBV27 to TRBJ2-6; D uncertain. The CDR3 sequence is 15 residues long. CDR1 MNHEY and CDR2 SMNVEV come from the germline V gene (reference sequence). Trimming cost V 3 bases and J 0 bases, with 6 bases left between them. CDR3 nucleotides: TGTGCCAGCAGTTTTTCGAGCTCTGGGGCCAACGTCCTGACTTTC. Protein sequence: CASSFSSSGANVLTF.

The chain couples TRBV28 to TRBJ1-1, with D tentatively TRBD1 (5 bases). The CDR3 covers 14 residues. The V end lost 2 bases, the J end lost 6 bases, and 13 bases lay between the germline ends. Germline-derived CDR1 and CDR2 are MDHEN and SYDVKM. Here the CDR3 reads CASSLLQDNAEAFF. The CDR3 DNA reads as TGTGCCAGCAGTTTACTACAGGACAACGCTGAAGCTTTCTTT.

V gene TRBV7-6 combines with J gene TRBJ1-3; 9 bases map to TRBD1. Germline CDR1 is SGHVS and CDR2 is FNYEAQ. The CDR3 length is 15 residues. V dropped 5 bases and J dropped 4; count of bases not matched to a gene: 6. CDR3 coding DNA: TGTGCCAGCAGCCGGGGGACAGGGTCCGGAAACACCATATATTTT. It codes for CASSRGTGSGNTIYF.

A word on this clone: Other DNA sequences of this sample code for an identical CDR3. The CDR3 DNA is TGTGCCAGCAGTTACGACAGAAACTATGGCTACACCTTC. The encoded protein is CASSYDRNYGYTF. The chain links TRBV6-5 to TRBJ1-2; D may be TRBD1 (5 bases). V was pared by 2 bases and J by 2 bases, with 6 bases between. Germline V lookup: CDR1 MNHEY, CDR2 SVGAGI. This CDR3 comprises 13 residues.

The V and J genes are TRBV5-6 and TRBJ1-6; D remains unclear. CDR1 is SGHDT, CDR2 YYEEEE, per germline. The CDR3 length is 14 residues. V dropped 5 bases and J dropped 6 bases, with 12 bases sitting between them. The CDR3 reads CASSQMDRNSPLHF. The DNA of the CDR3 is TGTGCCAGCAGTCAGATGGACCGTAATTCACCCCTCCACTTT.

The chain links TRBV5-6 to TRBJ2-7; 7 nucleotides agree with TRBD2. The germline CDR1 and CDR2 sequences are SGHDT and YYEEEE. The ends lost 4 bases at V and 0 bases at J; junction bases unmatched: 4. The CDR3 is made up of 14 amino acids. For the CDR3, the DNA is TGTGCCAGCAGCAAGCGGGGCCCCTCCTACGAGCAGTACTTC. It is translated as CASSKRGPSYEQYF.

The CDR3 coding sequence is TGTGCCAGCAGCGTAGGGTCCAGGGCCGAAAAACTGTTTTTT. Protein product: CASSVGSRAEKLFF. This chain joins TRBV9 and TRBJ1-4; D perhaps matches TRBD1 (5 bases). The ends were cut back, 0 bases at V and 8 bases at J, with 11 bases in the middle. Looked up from germline, CDR1 is SGDLS and CDR2 is YYNGEE. There are 14 residues in the CDR3.

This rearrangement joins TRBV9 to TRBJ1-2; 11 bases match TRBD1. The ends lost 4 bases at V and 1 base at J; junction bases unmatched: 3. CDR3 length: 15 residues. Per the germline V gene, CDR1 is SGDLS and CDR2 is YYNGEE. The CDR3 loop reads CASSLGTGGNYGYTF. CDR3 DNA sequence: TGTGCCAGCAGCCTCGGGACAGGGGGTAACTATGGCTACACCTTC.

The CDR3 is CASSPTTKGYTF. As DNA, the CDR3 is TGTGCCAGCAGTCCAACGACAAAAGGCTACACCTTC. This chain uses TRBV28 with TRBJ1-2; D is ambiguous. V dropped 5 bases and J dropped 8 bases, with 12 bases sitting between them. Germline V gene sequence: CDR1 MDHEN, CDR2 SYDVKM. The CDR3 is made up of 12 amino acids.

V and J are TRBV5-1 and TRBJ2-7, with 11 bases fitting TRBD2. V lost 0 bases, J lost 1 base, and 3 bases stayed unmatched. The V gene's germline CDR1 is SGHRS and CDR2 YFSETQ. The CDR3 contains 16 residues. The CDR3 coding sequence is TGCGCCAGCAGCTTGGGTCGACTAGCGGGGTCCTACGAGCAGTACTTC. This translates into CASSLGRLAGSYEQYF.

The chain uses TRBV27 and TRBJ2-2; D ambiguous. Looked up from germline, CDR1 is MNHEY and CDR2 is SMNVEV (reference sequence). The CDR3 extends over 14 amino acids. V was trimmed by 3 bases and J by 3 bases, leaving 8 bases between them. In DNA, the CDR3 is TGTGCCAGCAGTTTCATCGTCCACACCGGGGAGCTGTTTTTT. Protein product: CASSFIVHTGELFF.

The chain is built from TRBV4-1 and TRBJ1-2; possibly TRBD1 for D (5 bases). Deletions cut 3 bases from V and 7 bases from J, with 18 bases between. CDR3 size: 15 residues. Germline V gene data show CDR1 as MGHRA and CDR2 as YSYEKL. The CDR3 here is CASSQTIWGGTGYTF. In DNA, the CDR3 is TGCGCCAGCAGCCAGACCATTTGGGGGGGAACTGGCTACACCTTC.

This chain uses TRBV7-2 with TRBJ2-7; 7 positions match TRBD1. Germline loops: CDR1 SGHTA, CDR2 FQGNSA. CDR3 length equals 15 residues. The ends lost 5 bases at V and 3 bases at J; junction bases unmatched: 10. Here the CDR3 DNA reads TGTGCCAGCAGCAGACCCCGGACAGGACTCTACGAGCAGTACTTC. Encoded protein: CASSRPRTGLYEQYF.